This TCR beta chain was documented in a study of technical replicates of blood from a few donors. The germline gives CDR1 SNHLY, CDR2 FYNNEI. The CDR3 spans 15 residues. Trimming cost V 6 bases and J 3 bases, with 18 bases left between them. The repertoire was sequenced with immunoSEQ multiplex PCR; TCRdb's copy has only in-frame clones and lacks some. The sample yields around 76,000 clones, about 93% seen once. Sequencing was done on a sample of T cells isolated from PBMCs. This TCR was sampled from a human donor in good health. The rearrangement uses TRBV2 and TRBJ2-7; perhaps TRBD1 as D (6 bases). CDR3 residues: CASSLSGAAHYEQYF. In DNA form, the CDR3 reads TGTGCCAGCAGCCTTTCAGGGGCCGCCCACTACGAGCAGTACTTC. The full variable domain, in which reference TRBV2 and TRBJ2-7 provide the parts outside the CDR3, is EPEVTQTPSHQVTQMGQEVILRCVPISNHLYFYWYRQILGQKVEFLVSFYNNEISEKSEIFDDQFSVERPDGSNFTLKIRSTKLEDSAMYFCASSLSGAAHYEQYFGPGTRLTVT.